This is a list of T cell receptor beta chains from one sample in a study of a mutant IDH1 vaccine in newly diagnosed glioma. Assay: immunoSEQ multiplex PCR; the TCRdb copy retains only in-frame clones and omits some. The sample has roughly 15,000 clones; 85% to 90% are singletons. Specimen: PBMCs, collected from a glioma patient treated with radiotherapy, temozolomide or both. The source of these receptors is a woman in her thirties or forties with glioma. Some clones in this sample may be carry-over from other donors' samples. Each CDR3 is given with its conserved first and last residue. A D gene is named only where the DNA matches it firmly. A row's size may be missing; if present it is once, few, many or a size class.

TRBV30	-	TRBD1	TRBJ1-4	TGTGCCTGGAGTGGGCCAGGGGGGACGGAAAAACTGTTTTTT	CAWSGPGGTEKLFF
TRBV14	-	-	TRBJ1-6	TGTGCCAGCAGTAGGGCAGGGGTCGGCTCACCCCTCCACTTT	CASSRAGVGSPLHF
TRBV19	-	TRBD1	TRBJ1-3	TGTGCCAGTAGTAATGAGGGGGCGAGAGGAAACACCATATATTTT	CASSNEGARGNTIYF
TRBV29-1	-	-	TRBJ2-7	TGCAGCGTTGAAGGTAGCTCCTACGAGCAGTACTTC	CSVEGSSYEQYF
TRBV2	few	TRBD1	TRBJ1-1	TGTGCCAGCAGTGCCAGGGGGCTAGAAGCTTTCTTT	CASSARGLEAFF
TRBV10-3	-	-	TRBJ2-7	TGTGCCATCAGTGAGTCAGGCTACGAGCAGTACTTC	CAISESGYEQYF
TRBV2	-	-	TRBJ2-3	TGTGCCAGCAGCCCCGGGGGGACAGAGGTGACAGATACGCAGTATTTT	CASSPGGTEVTDTQYF
TRBV6-1	once	TRBD1	TRBJ1-6	TGTGCCAGCAGTATCCGGGACAGCTATAATTCACCCCTCCACTTT	CASSIRDSYNSPLHF
TRBV6-4	-	-	TRBJ2-6	TGTGCCAGCAGTGACCGGGCCTCTGGGGCCAACGTCCTGACTTTC	CASSDRASGANVLTF
TRBV30	-	-	TRBJ1-2	TGTGCCTGGAGTAGTAACTTTAACTATGGCTACACCTTC	CAWSSNFNYGYTF
TRBV19	-	-	TRBJ1-1	TGTGCCAGTAGCAACACGGCAGCGGGCATGAACACTGAAGCTTTCTTT	CASSNTAAGMNTEAFF
TRBV14	-	-	TRBJ2-2	TGTGCCAGCAGCCCTGCGGGGTCGACCACCGGGGAGCTGTTTTTT	CASSPAGSTTGELFF
TRBV9	-	TRBD1	TRBJ1-1	TGTGCCAGCAGCGTAGCAGGGACAGGGACCACTGAAGCTTTCTTT	CASSVAGTGTTEAFF
TRBV6-6	-	-	TRBJ2-1	TGTGCCAGCATGGGTAAGAATGAGCAGTTCTTC	CASMGKNEQFF
TRBV29-1	-	TRBD2	TRBJ2-1	TGCAGCGTTACCTCCCTAGCGGGGGGCCTTACCTACAATGAGCAGTTCTTC	CSVTSLAGGLTYNEQFF
TRBV4-1	-	-	TRBJ2-1	TGCGCCAGCAGCCATGCGCGGACCTACAATGAGCAGTTCTTC	CASSHARTYNEQFF
TRBV6-1	-	-	TRBJ2-1	TGTGCCAGCAGTGACCCCCCTAGTAATGAGCAGTTCTTC	CASSDPPSNEQFF
TRBV10-3	-	-	TRBJ2-5	TGTGCCATCAGTGTGGCAGAAAAAGAGACCCAGTACTTC	CAISVAEKETQYF
TRBV7-9	-	TRBD1	TRBJ1-6	TGTGCCAGCAGCCTTGGACAGGGTCTTTCACCCCTCCACTTT	CASSLGQGLSPLHF
TRBV4-2	-	-	TRBJ1-4	TGTGCCAGCAGCCGGACTCTGGGGGCAGGAGAAAAACTGTTTTTT	CASSRTLGAGEKLFF
TRBV2	-	TRBD1	TRBJ2-7	TGTGCCGCCGGGACAGGGATCTACGAGCAGTACTTC	CAAGTGIYEQYF
TRBV9	few	TRBD2	TRBJ2-3	TGTGCCAGCAGCCCTGAGGATAGCGGGGGGCTCAGCACAGATACGCAGTATTTT	CASSPEDSGGLSTDTQYF
TRBV5-6	-	-	TRBJ2-7	TGTGCCAGCAGCTCCCTCCTGGGGAAGTTAAACGGAATCCCTGACGAGCAGTACTTC	CASSSLLGKLNGIPDEQYF